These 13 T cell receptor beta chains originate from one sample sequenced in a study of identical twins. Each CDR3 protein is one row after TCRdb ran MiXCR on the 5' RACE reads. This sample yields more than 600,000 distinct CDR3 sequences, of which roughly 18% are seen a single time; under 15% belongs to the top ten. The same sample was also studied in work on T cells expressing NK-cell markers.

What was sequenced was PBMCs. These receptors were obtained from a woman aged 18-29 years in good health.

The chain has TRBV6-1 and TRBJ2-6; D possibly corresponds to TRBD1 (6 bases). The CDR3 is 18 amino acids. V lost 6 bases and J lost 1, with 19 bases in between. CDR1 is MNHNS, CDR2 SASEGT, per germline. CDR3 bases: TGTGCCAGCAGGCCCGACAGGAACCCTAGTTCTGGGGCCAACGTCCTGACTTTC. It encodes CASRPDRNPSSGANVLTF.

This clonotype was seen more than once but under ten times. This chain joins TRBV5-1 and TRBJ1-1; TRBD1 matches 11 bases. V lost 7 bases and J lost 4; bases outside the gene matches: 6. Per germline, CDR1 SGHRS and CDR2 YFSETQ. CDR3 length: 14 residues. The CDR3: CASGAGTGGTEAFF. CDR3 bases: TGCGCCAGCGGCGCCGGGACAGGGGGCACTGAAGCTTTCTTT.

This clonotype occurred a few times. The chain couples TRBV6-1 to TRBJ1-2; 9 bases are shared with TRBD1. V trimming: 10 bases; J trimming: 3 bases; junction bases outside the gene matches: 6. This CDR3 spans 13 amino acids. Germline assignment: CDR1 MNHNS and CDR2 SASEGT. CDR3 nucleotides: TGTGCCACCTCGTGGACAGGGGACTATGGCTACACCTTC. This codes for CATSWTGDYGYTF.

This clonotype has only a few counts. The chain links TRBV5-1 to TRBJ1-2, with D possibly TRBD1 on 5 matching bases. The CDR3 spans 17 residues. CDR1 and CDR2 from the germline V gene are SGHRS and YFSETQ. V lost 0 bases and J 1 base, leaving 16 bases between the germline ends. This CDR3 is CASSLGIGATFNYGYTF. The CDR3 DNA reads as TGCGCCAGCAGCTTGGGTATTGGGGCCACATTTAACTATGGCTACACCTTC.

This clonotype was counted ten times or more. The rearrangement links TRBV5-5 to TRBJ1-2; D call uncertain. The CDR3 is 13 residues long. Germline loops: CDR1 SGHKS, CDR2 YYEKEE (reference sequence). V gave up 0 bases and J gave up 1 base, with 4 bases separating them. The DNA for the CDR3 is TGTGCCAGCAGCTTGGTTCTTAACTATGGCTACACCTTC. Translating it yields CASSLVLNYGYTF.

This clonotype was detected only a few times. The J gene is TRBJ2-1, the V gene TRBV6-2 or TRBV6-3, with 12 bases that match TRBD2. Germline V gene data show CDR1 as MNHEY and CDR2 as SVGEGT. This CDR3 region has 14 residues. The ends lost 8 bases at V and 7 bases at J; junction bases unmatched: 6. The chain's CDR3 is CASFLAGGPNEQFF. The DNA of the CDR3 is TGTGCCAGCTTTCTAGCGGGAGGGCCTAATGAGCAGTTCTTC.

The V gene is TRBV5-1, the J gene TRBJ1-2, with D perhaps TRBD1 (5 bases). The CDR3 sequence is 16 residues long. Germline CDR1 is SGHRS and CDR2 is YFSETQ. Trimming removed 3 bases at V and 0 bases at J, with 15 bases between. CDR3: CASSSTTGSANYGYTF. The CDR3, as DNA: TGCGCCAGCAGCTCGACTACAGGCTCAGCTAACTATGGCTACACCTTC. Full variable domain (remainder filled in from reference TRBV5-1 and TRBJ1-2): KAGVTQTPRYLIKTRGQQVTLSCSPISGHRSVSWYQQTPGQGLQFLFEYFSETQRNKGNFPGRFSGRQFSNSRSEMNVSTLELGDSALYLCASSSTTGSANYGYTFGSGTRLTVV.

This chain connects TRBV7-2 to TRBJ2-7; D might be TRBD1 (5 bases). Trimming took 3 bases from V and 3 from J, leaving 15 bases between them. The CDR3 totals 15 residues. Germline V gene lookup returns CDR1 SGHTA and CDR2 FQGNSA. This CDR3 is CASSFDGQSLYEQYF. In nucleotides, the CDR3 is TGTGCCAGCAGCTTCGACGGACAAAGCCTCTACGAGCAGTACTTC.

CDR3 in amino acids: CATQTGTGSYEQYF. CDR3 coding DNA: TGTGCCACCCAGACCGGGACGGGCTCCTACGAGCAGTACTTC. The rearrangement joins TRBV7-9 to TRBJ2-7; either TRBD1 or TRBD2 may fit D (5 bases each). The CDR3 sequence is 14 residues long. Trimming pared 10 bases from V and 0 bases from J, leaving 16 bases between. Germline CDR1 and CDR2: SEHNR and FQNEAQ (reference sequence). Based on the CDR3 plus reference TRBV7-9 and TRBJ2-7, the full variable domain is DTGVSQNPRHKITKRGQNVTFRCDPISEHNRLYWYRQTLGQGPEFLTYFQNEAQLEKSRLLSDRFSAERPKGSFSTLEIQRTEQGDSAMYLCATQTGTGSYEQYFGPGTRLTVT.

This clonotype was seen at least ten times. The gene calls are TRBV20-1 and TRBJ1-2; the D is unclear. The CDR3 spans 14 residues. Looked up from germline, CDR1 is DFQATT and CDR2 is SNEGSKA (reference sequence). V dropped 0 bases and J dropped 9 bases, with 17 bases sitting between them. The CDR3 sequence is CSARDWREIGSYTF. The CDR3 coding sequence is TGCAGTGCTAGAGATTGGCGGGAGATAGGTAGCTACACCTTC.

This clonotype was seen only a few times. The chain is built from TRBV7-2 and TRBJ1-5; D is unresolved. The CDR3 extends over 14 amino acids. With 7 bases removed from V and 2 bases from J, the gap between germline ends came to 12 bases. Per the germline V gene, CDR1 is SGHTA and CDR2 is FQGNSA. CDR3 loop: CASTSMGGNQPQHF. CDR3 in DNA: TGTGCCAGCACCTCCATGGGCGGCAATCAGCCCCAGCATTTT.

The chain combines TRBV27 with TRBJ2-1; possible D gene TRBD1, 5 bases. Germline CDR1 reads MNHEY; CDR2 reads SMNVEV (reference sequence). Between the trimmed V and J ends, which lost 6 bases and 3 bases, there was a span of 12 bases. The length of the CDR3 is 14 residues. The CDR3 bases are TGTGCCAGCAGCAAGGACACCCACTACAATGAGCAGTTCTTC. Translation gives CASSKDTHYNEQFF.

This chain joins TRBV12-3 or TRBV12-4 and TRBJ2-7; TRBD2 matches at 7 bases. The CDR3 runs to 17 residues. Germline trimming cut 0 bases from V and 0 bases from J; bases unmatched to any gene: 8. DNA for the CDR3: TGTGCCAGCAGTTTAGCCGTTACTAGCGCAACCTCCTACGAGCAGTACTTC. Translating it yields CASSLAVTSATSYEQYF.